What follows is one TCR beta chain and its context. What it binds is unknown. This entry comes from a study of shared clonotypes between healthy human individuals. V was cut by 6 bases and J by 2 bases, with 12 bases left in between. The CDR3 loop spans 14 amino acids. Germline V gives CDR1 LNHDA, CDR2 SQIVND (reference sequence). Healthy and HIV-negative, the adult donors had no recent acute infections or vaccinations. Study observations and caveats: Measured sharing among donors was expected to vary with sequencing depth.

250 to 350 ng DNA, roughly 27,000 T cell genomes, went into unsorted PBMC replicate PCRs. Ten immunoSEQ deep assay plates were used to sequence the DNA of unsorted PBMCs. Generated by immunoSEQ multiplex PCR, the TCRdb table keeps only in-frame clones and is missing some. The sample holds roughly 450,000 clones, 75% to 85% seen once. The sample taken for sequencing was PBMCs. This rearrangement joins TRBV19 to TRBJ2-3; tentatively, D is TRBD1 (6 bases). This TCR derives from a woman in her forties in good health. Some clones in this sample may be carry-over from other donors' samples. The CDR3: CASRDRTLTDTQYF. CDR3 DNA: TGTGCCAGTAGAGACAGGACCCTCACAGATACGCAGTATTTT.